A selection of T cell receptor beta chains follows, all from one sample in a study of T cells after yellow fever vaccination. TCRdb redid the calling of the 5' RACE reads with MiXCR, one entry per CDR3 protein. The table has around 160,000 distinct CDR3 sequences, around 7% seen once. Sequencing used CD4+ T cells sorted from PBMCs, obtained less than 6 days after the first yellow fever vaccination. Source of these receptors: a man younger than 35 who received the YFV17D yellow fever vaccine. CDR3s include the opening cysteine and the closing phenylalanine or tryptophan. The order of the fields is V gene, clone size, D gene, J gene, CDR3 protein, CDR3 DNA. The D gene is left open where the match is weak. Clone size, where shown, is once, few, many, or a class for clones that have expanded.

>TRBV7-8|few|NA|TRBJ1-2
CASSLDRGGNYGYTF
TGTGCCAGCAGCTTAGATCGTGGGGGGAACTATGGCTACACCTTC
>TRBV7-2|many|TRBD2|TRBJ2-3
CASNEPLAGGAGTQYF
TGTGCCAGCAACGAGCCCTTGGCCGGGGGGGCGGGTACGCAGTATTTT
>TRBV5-1|few|TRBD1|TRBJ2-6
CASSYDRGAILNSGANVLTF
TGCGCCAGCAGCTACGACAGGGGGGCAATACTTAATTCTGGGGCCAACGTCCTGACTTTC
>TRBV5-1|many|TRBD1|TRBJ1-1
CASSLWGTANTEAFF
TGCGCCAGCAGCTTGTGGGGGACAGCGAACACTGAAGCTTTCTTT
>TRBV20-1|many|NA|TRBJ2-1
CSARTGTQNEQFF
TGCAGTGCTAGAACCGGGACGCAAAATGAGCAGTTCTTC
>TRBV6-1|NA|NA|TRBJ1-3
CASSEINSGNTIYF
TGTGCCAGCAGTGAGATCAACTCTGGAAACACCATATATTTT
>TRBV7-9|few|NA|TRBJ1-5
CASGGQDLIQPQHF
TGTGCCAGCGGGGGGCAGGACCTCATTCAGCCCCAGCATTTT
>TRBV18|many|NA|TRBJ1-2
CASSPMTPDGYTF
TGTGCCAGCTCACCTATGACGCCTGATGGCTACACCTTC
>TRBV12-3/TRBV12-4|many|TRBD1|TRBJ1-5
CASSVMDRAPQHF
TGTGCCAGCAGTGTTATGGACAGGGCGCCCCAGCATTTT
>TRBV7-2|few|NA|TRBJ2-2
CASSRDSNTGELFF
TGTGCCAGCAGCCGGGACTCGAACACCGGGGAGCTGTTTTTT
>TRBV9|NA|NA|TRBJ1-2
CASSVDVSAYYGYTF
TGTGCCAGCAGCGTAGATGTCTCCGCATATTATGGCTACACCTTC
>TRBV6-1|NA|TRBD2|TRBJ2-5
CASSDRFGLAAKETQYF
TGTGCCAGCAGTGATAGGTTTGGACTAGCAGCGAAAGAGACCCAGTACTTC
>TRBV30|NA|TRBD1|TRBJ1-5
CAWSVLGQGVRPQHF
TGTGCCTGGAGTGTACTCGGACAGGGGGTCCGGCCCCAGCATTTT
>TRBV9|many|TRBD1|TRBJ2-7
CASSLGGTGGYEQYF
TGTGCCAGCAGCTTGGGAGGGACAGGGGGCTACGAGCAGTACTTC
>TRBV3-1|few|NA|TRBJ1-6
CASSQDQVPTTNSPLHF
TGTGCCAGCAGCCAAGATCAGGTACCGACGACCAATTCACCCCTCCACTTT
>TRBV15|many|NA|TRBJ1-1
CAVGSWADTEAFF
TGTGCCGTTGGATCTTGGGCGGACACTGAAGCTTTCTTT
>TRBV6-5|few|NA|TRBJ1-1
CASSYPPGLATEAFF
TGTGCCAGCAGTTACCCCCCGGGCCTGGCCACTGAAGCTTTCTTT
>TRBV5-1|many|NA|TRBJ1-1
CASSLVGGHNTEAFF
TGCGCCAGCAGCTTAGTGGGCGGACACAACACTGAAGCTTTCTTT